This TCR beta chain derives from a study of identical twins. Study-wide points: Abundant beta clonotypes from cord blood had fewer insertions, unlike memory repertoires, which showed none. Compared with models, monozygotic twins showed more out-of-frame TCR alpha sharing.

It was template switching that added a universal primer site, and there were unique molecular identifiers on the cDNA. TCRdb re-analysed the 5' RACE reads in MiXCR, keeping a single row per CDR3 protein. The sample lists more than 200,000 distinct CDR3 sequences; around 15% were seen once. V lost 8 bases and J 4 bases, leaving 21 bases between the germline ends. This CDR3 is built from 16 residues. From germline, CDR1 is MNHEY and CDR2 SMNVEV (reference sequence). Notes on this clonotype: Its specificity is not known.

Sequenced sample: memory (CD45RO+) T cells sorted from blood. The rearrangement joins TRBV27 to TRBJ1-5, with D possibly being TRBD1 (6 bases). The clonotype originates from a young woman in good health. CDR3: CASRGGGAPWNQPQHF. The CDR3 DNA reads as TGTGCCAGCCGGGGAGGGGGAGCACCTTGGAATCAGCCCCAGCATTTT.